This TCR beta chain was captured by sequencing in a study of T cells in Graves' hyperthyroidism and ophthalmopathy. Overall study results and limits: The model anticipated ophthalmopathy a median 6.5 months pre-onset.

CDR1 DFQATT and CDR2 SNEGSKA come from the germline V gene (reference sequence). CDR3 length: 15 residues. Deletions cut 5 bases from V and 2 bases from J, with 17 bases between. TCR beta CDR3 regions were amplified from RNA. The HTBI primer set was used in a first-round RT-PCR of the TCR CDR3. TCRdb reanalysed the multiplex PCR reads using MiXCR and keeps one entry per CDR3 protein. The table shows about 640,000 distinct CDR3 sequences, with less than 25% occurring only once. Patients affected by ophthalmopathy presented a Clinical Activity Score of at least 3, a NOSPECS grade of at least 4, and disease duration below 3 months. With regard to this clonotype: Its specificity is not known.

This clonotype was obtained from a man aged 25 to 45 with Graves' ophthalmopathy. The source material was blood. The chain has TRBV20-1 and TRBJ2-3; D is possibly TRBD1 (5 bases). This CDR3 is CSAPDQGRATDTQYF. The CDR3 DNA follows: TGCAGTGCTCCCGATCAGGGCCGTGCCACAGATACGCAGTATTTT.